The 13 T cell receptor beta chains reported below all come from one sample, sequenced in a study of identical twins. TCRdb itself ran the 5' RACE reads through MiXCR, one entry per CDR3 protein. The sample has 450,000 or so distinct CDR3 sequences, roughly an eighth seen once. This sample also belongs to another study, concerning yellow fever vaccine responses in identical twins.

The sequenced material came from CD4+ T cells sorted from blood. The source of these receptors is a woman aged 18-35 years in good health.

The chain combines TRBV3-1 with TRBJ2-3, with D perhaps matching TRBD2 (6 bases). CDR1 and CDR2 from the germline V gene are LGHDT and YNNKEL (reference sequence). The CDR3 covers 17 residues. The V gene lost 1 base and the J gene lost 2 bases, with 16 bases spanning the gap. As DNA, the CDR3 is TGTGCCAGCAGCCAAGCTAAGGGACTGAGGACCACAGATACGCAGTATTTT. Translation gives CASSQAKGLRTTDTQYF.

The chain combines TRBV7-2 with TRBJ2-2; 12 bases are a match to TRBD2. The germline gives CDR1 SGHTA, CDR2 FQGNSA. CDR3 length: 16 residues. V was pared by 5 bases and J by 5 bases, with 6 bases of the junction left unmatched. The CDR3, as DNA: TGTGCCAGCAGCGCTAGCGGGAGGGCCGTTACCGGGGAGCTGTTTTTT. This translates into CASSASGRAVTGELFF.

The chain couples TRBV5-1 to TRBJ2-5; D remains ambiguous. V was shortened by 1 base and J by 2 bases, with 9 bases between the two germline ends. This CDR3 comprises 14 residues. Germline assignment: CDR1 SGHRS and CDR2 YFSETQ. The DNA of the CDR3 is TGCGCCAGCAGCTTGTTTGGGATACAAGAGACCCAGTACTTC. Translating gives CASSLFGIQETQYF.

This clonotype was recorded a few times. The chain carries TRBV3-1 and TRBJ2-7; possible D gene TRBD2, 6 bases. Trimming cost V 3 bases and J 0 bases, with 12 bases left between them. Germline CDR1 and CDR2: LGHDT and YNNKEL (reference sequence). CDR3 length: 15 residues. The CDR3 region has the DNA TGTGCCAGCAGCCACGTAGCGGCACACTCCTACGAGCAGTACTTC. Translation gives CASSHVAAHSYEQYF.

This clonotype appeared a few times. The rearrangement joins TRBV3-1 to TRBJ2-7, with 7 bases lining up with TRBD1. V shed 9 bases and J 2 bases; nucleotides not matched to a gene: 4. The CDR3 runs 12 residues. CDR1 LGHDT and CDR2 YNNKEL come from the germline V gene (reference sequence). The CDR3 nucleotides read TGTGCCAGTAACACAGGGGCCTACGAGCAGTACTTC. This codes for CASNTGAYEQYF.

The rearrangement uses TRBV20-1 and TRBJ2-2, with D unresolved. V dropped 3 bases and J dropped 5 bases, with 16 bases sitting between them. Germline-derived CDR1 and CDR2 are DFQATT and SNEGSKA (reference sequence). This CDR3 has 15 amino acids. The CDR3 loop reads CSARESRMITGELFF. The CDR3 bases are TGCAGTGCTAGGGAATCGAGGATGATTACCGGGGAGCTGTTTTTT.

This clonotype came up a few times. V and J are TRBV20-1 and TRBJ2-5, with D tentatively TRBD1 or TRBD2 (5 bases each). Germline CDR1 DFQATT, CDR2 SNEGSKA (reference sequence). CDR3 length equals 15 residues. Trimming pared 0 bases from V and 3 bases from J, leaving 14 bases between. CDR3: CSARDPRLGEETQYF. Written as DNA, the CDR3 is TGCAGTGCTAGAGACCCCAGACTGGGGGAAGAGACCCAGTACTTC.

This clonotype occurred a few times. V gene TRBV6-2 or TRBV6-3 combines with J gene TRBJ2-4, with 11 positions matching TRBD2. The germline CDR1 and CDR2 sequences are MNHEY and SVGEGT. The CDR3 loop spans 21 amino acids. After removal of 6 bases from V and 0 bases from J, the junction contained 19 bases not matched to a gene. The CDR3 nucleotides read TGTGCCAGCAGCACCCTACTAGCGGGAGTAAGAGGGGGTCTAGCCAAAAACATTCAGTACTTC. Protein: CASSTLLAGVRGGLAKNIQYF.

The chain links TRBV20-1 to TRBJ2-2, with 10 bases fitting TRBD2. In germline, CDR1 is DFQATT, CDR2 SNEGSKA (reference sequence). Germline trimming cut 6 bases from V and 4 bases from J; bases unmatched to any gene: 20. There are 19 residues in the CDR3. The CDR3 DNA follows: TGCAGTGCCGCCAACCCCCGTAAGCGGGAGGGCCTGGGCACCGGGGAGCTGTTTTTT. Translating it yields CSAANPRKREGLGTGELFF.

This clonotype was detected many times. V gene TRBV29-1 combines with J gene TRBJ2-5, with D unresolved. Germline values: CDR1 SQVTM, CDR2 ANQGSEA. V lost 4 bases and J lost 2, with 5 bases in between. CDR3 length equals 11 residues. The CDR3 reads CSVGLQETQYF. In DNA, the CDR3 is TGCAGCGTTGGACTGCAAGAGACCCAGTACTTC.

This clonotype was detected a few times. The J gene is TRBJ1-1, the V gene TRBV7-9, with D maybe TRBD1 (6 bases). This CDR3 is 16 amino acids long. The V and J ends lost 0 bases and 3 bases respectively, with 14 bases between them. The V gene's germline CDR1 is SEHNR and CDR2 FQNEAQ (reference sequence). For the CDR3, the DNA is TGTGCCAGCAGCTTAGCGCAGGGGCTCGGGGACACTGAAGCTTTCTTT. Its protein product is CASSLAQGLGDTEAFF.

The CDR3 reads CASSQGGVRAYEQYF. CDR3 nucleotides: TGTGCCAGCAGCCAAGGAGGCGTCCGAGCCTACGAGCAGTACTTC. This chain uses TRBV3-1 with TRBJ2-7; D is unresolved. The CDR3 consists of 15 residues. Germline CDR1 LGHDT, CDR2 YNNKEL (reference sequence). V gave up 1 base and J gave up 2 bases, with 12 bases separating them.

This clonotype was found a few times. The chain combines TRBV7-2 with TRBJ2-1, with D perhaps TRBD2 (5 bases). V lost 2 bases and J lost 9, with 14 bases in between. The CDR3 consists of 14 residues. Germline V gives CDR1 SGHTA, CDR2 FQGNSA. The chain's CDR3 is CASSLSGSYGEQFF. CDR3 in DNA: TGTGCCAGCAGCTTAAGCGGCTCCTACGGTGAGCAGTTCTTC. Full variable domain (missing parts from reference TRBV7-2 and TRBJ2-1): GAGVSQSPSNKVTEKGKDVELRCDPISGHTALYWYRQSLGQGLEFLIYFQGNSAPDKSGLPSDRFSAERTGGSVSTLTIQRTQQEDSAVYLCASSLSGSYGEQFFGPGTRLTVL.